The sequence of this T cell receptor (beta chain) was determined in a study of control samples from healthy donors and cancer patients. Measured with immunoSEQ multiplex PCR; TCRdb has only the in-frame clones, and not every one. The repertoire has about 140,000 clones, around 88% of them found once; the top ten carry 1.5% to 2%. The V end was cut by 3 bases, the J end by 3 bases, with 9 bases between. The CDR3 runs to 14 residues. CDR1 is MNHEY, CDR2 SVGEGT, per germline. Regarding this clone: This sample also contains other DNA sequences that code for the same CDR3.

The TCR comes from a man younger than 30 in good health. Sequencing was performed on blood. The chain couples TRBV6-2 or TRBV6-3 to TRBJ2-1; D might be TRBD1 or TRBD2, each matching 5 bases. The CDR3 reads CASSYEGSYNEQFF. CDR3 coding DNA: TGTGCCAGCAGTTATGAGGGGAGCTACAATGAGCAGTTCTTC.